A single T cell receptor beta chain is shown here with its context. Its matching antigen is unknown. In the PCR, 60 Vbeta and 13 Jbeta primers were used. Produced via immunoSEQ multiplex PCR; TCRdb's table is partial and in-frame only. This repertoire shows 50,000 to 60,000 clones, 60% to 80% found once; its top ten account for less than 3%. V gave up 0 bases and J gave up 7 bases, with 20 bases separating them. CDR1 and CDR2 from the germline V gene are GTSNPN and SVGIG (reference sequence). The CDR3 is 16 amino acids. This record belongs to a study of cytomegalovirus exposure and HLA in healthy donors. Study conclusions and caveats: Across HLA loci, a later analysis found differing TCR association rates, with DRB1 most and HLA-C fewest. TCR sequences were mostly rare, though some public TCRs occurred in many donors. The authors later found most CMV-associated TCR beta chains appeared HLA-restricted.

The chain employs TRBV30 and TRBJ2-3; D may be TRBD2 (6 bases). Material for sequencing was PBMCs. This receptor was obtained from a woman between 40 and 55 years old in good health and CMV-seropositive. This chain's CDR3 is CAWSVRGGVGLNTQYF. The CDR3 region has the DNA TGTGCCTGGAGTGTAAGGGGCGGGGTCGGGTTGAATACGCAGTATTTT.